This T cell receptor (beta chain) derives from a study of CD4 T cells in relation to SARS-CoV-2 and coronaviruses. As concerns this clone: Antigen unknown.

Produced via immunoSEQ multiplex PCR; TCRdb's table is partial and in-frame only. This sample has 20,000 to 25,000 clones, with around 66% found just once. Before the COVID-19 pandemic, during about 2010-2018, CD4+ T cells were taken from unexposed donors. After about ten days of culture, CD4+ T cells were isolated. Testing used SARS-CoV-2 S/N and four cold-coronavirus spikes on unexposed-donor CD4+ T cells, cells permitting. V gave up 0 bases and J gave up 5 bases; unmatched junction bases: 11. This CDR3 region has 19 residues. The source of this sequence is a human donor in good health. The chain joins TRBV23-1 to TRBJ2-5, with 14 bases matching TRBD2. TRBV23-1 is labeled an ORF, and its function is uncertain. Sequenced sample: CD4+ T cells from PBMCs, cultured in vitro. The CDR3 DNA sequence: TGCGCCAGCAGTCAATCCGGGACTAGCGGGGGAAGGCTCAACGAGACCCAGTACTTC. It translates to CASSQSGTSGGRLNETQYF.